Described below is a single T cell receptor (beta chain) sequence and its context. The antigen is not known. Clones were sequenced by immunoSEQ multiplex PCR, and TCRdb holds only the in-frame ones, with some missing. The table has fewer than 15,000 clones, 63% seen once. V dropped 4 bases and J dropped 2 bases, with 5 bases sitting between them. This CDR3 has 12 amino acids. Germline loops: CDR1 LNHDA, CDR2 SQIVND (reference sequence). This entry comes from a study of T cells in tumors after PD-1 blockade. Across the study: Patients received pembrolizumab 200 mg every 3 weeks or cemiplimab 350 mg every 2 weeks. Tumor samples averaged approximately 26,000 templates (range about 550-99,264) and several thousand unique clonotypes.

General observations from the study: After therapy, most expanded exhausted CD8+ clones were absent pre-treatment, suggesting clonal replacement. Blood contained about 43% of the tumor's TCR clonotypes.

This TCR was recovered from a human donor with cutaneous squamous cell carcinoma. The chain recombines TRBV19 with TRBJ1-1, with unresolved D. The source was tumor tissue, collected before anti-PD-1 treatment. CDR3 sequence reads: CASSRSNTEAFF. CDR3 DNA: TGTGCCAGTAGTAGGAGTAACACTGAAGCTTTCTTT.